This TCR beta chain was retrieved from a study of tumor-infiltrating lymphocytes in oesophageal squamous cell carcinoma. TCRdb recomputed calls from the PCR reads with MiXCR, one row per CDR3 protein. The data show some 8,300 distinct CDR3 sequences, with roughly 65% seen just once and about a third held by the top ten. The CDR3 runs 16 residues. Germline values: CDR1 SEHNR, CDR2 FQNEAQ (reference sequence). The sequencing input was esophageal tumor tissue. This chain connects TRBV7-9 to TRBJ2-5; D is ambiguous. Near its end, the DNA agrees better with TRBJ2-4, so the J call may be wrong. The origin of this receptor is a female donor with esophageal squamous cell carcinoma. The CDR3 sequence is CASSPPANLAKNIQYF. The CDR3 coding sequence is TGTGCCAGCAGCCCGCCCGCAAATCTCGCCAAAAACATTCAGTACTTC.